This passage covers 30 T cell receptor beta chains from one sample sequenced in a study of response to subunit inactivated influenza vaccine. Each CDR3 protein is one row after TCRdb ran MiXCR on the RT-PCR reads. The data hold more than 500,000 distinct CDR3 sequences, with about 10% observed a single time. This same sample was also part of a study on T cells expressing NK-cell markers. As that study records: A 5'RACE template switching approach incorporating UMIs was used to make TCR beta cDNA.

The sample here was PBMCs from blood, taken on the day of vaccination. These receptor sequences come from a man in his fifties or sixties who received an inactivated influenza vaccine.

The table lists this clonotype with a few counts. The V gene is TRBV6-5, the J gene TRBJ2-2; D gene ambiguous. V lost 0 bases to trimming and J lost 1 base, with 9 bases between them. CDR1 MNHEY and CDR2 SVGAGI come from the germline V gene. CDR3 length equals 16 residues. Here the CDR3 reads CASSYSRFRNTGELFF. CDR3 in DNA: TGTGCCAGCAGTTACTCTCGCTTCCGGAACACCGGGGAGCTGTTTTTT.

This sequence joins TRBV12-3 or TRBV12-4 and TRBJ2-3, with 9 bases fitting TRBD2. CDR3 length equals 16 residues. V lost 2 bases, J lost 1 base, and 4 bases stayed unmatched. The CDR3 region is CASSLYLAGGTDTQYF. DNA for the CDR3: TGTGCCAGCAGTTTATATTTAGCGGGAGGCACAGATACGCAGTATTTT.

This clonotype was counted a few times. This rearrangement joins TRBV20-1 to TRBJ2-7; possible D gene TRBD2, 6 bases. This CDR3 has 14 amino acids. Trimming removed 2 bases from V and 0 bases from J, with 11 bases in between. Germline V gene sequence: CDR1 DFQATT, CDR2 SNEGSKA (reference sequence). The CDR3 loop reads CSARWDSTSYEQYF. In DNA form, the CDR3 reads TGCAGTGCTAGATGGGACTCAACCTCCTACGAGCAGTACTTC.

The CDR3 protein is CASSLILAGGPMGTDTQYF. The CDR3 bases are TGTGCCAGCAGCTTAATCCTAGCGGGAGGGCCGATGGGCACAGATACGCAGTATTTT. The chain links TRBV11-2 to TRBJ2-3, with 12 bases that match TRBD2. The CDR3 length is 19 residues. CDR1 is SGHAT, CDR2 FQNNGV, per germline. Trimming took 2 bases from V and 1 from J; bases not matched to a gene: 10.

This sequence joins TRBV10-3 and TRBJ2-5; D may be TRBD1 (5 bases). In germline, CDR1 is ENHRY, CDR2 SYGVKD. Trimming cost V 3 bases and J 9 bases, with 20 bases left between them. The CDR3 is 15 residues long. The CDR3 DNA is TGTGCCATCAGTGAACCAGGGTCGGTTGGTCTGCCCCAGTACTTC. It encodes CAISEPGSVGLPQYF.

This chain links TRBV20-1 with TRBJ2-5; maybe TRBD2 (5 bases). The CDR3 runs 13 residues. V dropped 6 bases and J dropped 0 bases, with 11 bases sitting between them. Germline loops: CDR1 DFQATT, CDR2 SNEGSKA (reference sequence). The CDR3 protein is CSANTRNQETQYF. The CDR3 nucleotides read TGCAGTGCCAATACTAGAAACCAAGAGACCCAGTACTTC.

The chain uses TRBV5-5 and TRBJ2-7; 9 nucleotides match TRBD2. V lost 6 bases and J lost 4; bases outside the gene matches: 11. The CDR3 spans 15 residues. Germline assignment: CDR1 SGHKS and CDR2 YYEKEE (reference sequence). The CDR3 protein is CASTKGPAGGYEQYF. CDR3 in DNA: TGTGCCAGCACGAAGGGTCCAGCGGGAGGTTACGAGCAGTACTTC. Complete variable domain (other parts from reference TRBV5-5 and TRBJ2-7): DAGVTQSPTHLIKTRGQQVTLRCSPISGHKSVSWYQQVLGQGPQFIFQYYEKEERGRGNFPDRFSARQFPNYSSELNVNALLLGDSALYLCASTKGPAGGYEQYFGPGTRLTVT.

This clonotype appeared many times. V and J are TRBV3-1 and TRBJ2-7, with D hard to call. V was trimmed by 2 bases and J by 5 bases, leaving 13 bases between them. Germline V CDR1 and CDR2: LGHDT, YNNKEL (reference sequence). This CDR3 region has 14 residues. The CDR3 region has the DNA TGTGCCAGCAGCCAATTTGTCTCTTCCCACGAGCAGTACTTC. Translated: CASSQFVSSHEQYF.

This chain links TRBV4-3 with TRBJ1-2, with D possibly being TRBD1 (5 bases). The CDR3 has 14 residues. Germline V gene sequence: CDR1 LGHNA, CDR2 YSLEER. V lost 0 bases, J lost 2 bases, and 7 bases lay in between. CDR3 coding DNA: TGCGCCAGCAGCCAAGATCGACAGAACTATGGCTACACCTTC. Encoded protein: CASSQDRQNYGYTF.

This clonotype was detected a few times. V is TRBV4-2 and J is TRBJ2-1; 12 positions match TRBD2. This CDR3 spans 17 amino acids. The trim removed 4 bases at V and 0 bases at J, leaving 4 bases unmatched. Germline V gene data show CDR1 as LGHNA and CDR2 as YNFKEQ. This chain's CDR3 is CASSPSSGGASYNEQFF. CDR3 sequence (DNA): TGTGCCAGCAGCCCTTCTAGCGGGGGGGCCTCCTACAATGAGCAGTTCTTC.

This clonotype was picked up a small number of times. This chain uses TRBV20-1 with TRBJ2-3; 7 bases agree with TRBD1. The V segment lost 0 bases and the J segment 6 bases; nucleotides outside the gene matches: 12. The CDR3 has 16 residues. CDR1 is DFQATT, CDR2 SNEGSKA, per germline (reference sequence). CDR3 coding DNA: TGCAGTGCTAGAGAGTATTCGGCAGGGGGAATGGATACGCAGTATTTT. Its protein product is CSAREYSAGGMDTQYF.

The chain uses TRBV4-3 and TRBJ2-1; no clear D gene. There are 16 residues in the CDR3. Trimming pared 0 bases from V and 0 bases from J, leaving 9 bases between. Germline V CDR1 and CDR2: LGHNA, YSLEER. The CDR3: CASSQDFSSSYNEQFF. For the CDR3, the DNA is TGCGCCAGCAGCCAAGATTTCAGTAGCTCCTACAATGAGCAGTTCTTC.

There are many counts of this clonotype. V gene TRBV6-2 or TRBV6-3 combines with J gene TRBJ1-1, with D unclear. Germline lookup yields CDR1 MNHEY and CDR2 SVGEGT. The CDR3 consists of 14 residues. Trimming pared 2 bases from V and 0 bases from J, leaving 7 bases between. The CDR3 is CASSYTNLNTEAFF. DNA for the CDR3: TGTGCCAGCAGTTACACCAACCTGAACACTGAAGCTTTCTTT.

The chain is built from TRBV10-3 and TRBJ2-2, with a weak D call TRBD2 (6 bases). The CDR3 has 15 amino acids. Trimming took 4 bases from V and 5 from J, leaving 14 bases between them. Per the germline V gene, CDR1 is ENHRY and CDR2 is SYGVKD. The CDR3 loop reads CAISGGTAHTGELFF. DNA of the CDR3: TGTGCCATCAGTGGGGGGACTGCCCATACCGGGGAGCTGTTTTTT.

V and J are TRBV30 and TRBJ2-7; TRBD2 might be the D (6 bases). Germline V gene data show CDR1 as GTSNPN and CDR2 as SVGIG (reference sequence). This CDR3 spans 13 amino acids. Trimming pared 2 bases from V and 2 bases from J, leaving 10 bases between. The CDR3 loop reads CAWSWDFTYEQYF. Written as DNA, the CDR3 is TGTGCCTGGAGTTGGGACTTCACCTACGAGCAGTACTTC. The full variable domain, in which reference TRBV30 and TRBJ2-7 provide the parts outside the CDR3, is SQTIHQWPATLVQPVGSPLSLECTVEGTSNPNLYWYRQAAGRGLQLLFYSVGIGQISSEVPQNLSASRPQDRQFILSSKKLLLSDSGFYLCAWSWDFTYEQYFGPGTRLTVT.

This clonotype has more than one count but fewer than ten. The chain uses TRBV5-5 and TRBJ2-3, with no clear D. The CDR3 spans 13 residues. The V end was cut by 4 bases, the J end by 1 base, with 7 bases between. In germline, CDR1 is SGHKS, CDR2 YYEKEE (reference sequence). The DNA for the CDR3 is TGTGCCAGCAGCGGACCCGGCACAGATACGCAGTATTTT. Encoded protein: CASSGPGTDTQYF.

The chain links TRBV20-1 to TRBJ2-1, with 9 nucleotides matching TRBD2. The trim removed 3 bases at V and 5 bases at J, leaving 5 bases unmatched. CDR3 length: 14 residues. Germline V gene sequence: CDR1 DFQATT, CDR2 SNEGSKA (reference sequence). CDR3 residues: CSASPSGVHNEQFF. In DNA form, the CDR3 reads TGCAGTGCTAGCCCTAGCGGGGTCCACAATGAGCAGTTCTTC.

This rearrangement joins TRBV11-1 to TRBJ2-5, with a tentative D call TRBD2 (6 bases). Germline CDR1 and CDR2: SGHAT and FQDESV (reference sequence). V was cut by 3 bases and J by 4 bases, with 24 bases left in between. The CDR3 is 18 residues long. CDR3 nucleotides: TGTGCCAGCAGCTTGCAGACCGAGGACTACTGGAGGGTAGAGACCCAGTACTTC. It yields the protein CASSLQTEDYWRVETQYF. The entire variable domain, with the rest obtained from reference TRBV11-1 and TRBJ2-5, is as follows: EAEVAQSPRYKITEKSQAVAFWCDPISGHATLYWYRQILGQGPELLVQFQDESVVDDSQLPKDRFSAERLKGVDSTLKIQPAELGDSAMYLCASSLQTEDYWRVETQYFGPGTRLLVL.

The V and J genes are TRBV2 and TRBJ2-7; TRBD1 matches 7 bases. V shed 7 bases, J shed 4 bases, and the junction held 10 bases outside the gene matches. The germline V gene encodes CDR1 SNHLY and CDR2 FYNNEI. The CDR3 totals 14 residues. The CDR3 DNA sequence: TGTGCCAGCACCCGGATACAGGGGTCTTACGAGCAGTACTTC. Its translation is CASTRIQGSYEQYF.

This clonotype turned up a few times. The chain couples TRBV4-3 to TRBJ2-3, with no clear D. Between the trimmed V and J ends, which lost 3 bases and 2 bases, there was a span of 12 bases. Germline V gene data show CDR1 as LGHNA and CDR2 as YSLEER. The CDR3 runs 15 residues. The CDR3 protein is CASSQALPLTDTQYF. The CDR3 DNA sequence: TGCGCCAGCAGCCAGGCCTTGCCCCTCACAGATACGCAGTATTTT.

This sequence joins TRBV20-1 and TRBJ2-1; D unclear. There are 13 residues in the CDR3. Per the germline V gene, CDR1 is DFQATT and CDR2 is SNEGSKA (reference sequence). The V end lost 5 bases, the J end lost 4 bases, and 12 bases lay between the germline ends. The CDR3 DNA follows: TGCAGTGCTGCCGGGCCATTTTACAATGAGCAGTTCTTC. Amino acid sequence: CSAAGPFYNEQFF.

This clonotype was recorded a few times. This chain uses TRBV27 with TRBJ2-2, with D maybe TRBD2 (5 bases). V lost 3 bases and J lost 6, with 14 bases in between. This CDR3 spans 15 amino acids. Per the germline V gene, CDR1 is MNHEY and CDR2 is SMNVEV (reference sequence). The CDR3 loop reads CASSFSGNPPGELFF. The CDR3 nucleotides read TGTGCCAGCAGTTTCAGCGGCAATCCACCCGGGGAGCTGTTTTTT.

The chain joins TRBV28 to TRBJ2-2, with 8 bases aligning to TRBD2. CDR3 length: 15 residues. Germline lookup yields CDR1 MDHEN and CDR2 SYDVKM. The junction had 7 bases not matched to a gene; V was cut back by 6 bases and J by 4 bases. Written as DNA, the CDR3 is TGTGCCAGCAGCCCGGGGGGGCGCGTCACCGGGGAGCTGTTTTTT. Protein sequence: CASSPGGRVTGELFF.

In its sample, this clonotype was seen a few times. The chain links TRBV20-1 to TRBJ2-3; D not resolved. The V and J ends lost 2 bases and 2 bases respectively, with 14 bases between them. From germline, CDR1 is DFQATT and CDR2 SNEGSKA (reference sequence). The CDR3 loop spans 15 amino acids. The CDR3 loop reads CSARKAIPHTDTQYF. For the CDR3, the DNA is TGCAGTGCTAGAAAGGCCATCCCGCACACAGATACGCAGTATTTT.

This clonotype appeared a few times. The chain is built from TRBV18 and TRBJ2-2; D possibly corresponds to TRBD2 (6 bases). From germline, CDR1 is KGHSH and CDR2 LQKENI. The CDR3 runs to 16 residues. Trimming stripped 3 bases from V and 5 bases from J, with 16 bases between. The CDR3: CASSPEGTGWTGELFF. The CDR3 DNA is TGTGCCAGCTCACCCGAAGGGACTGGTTGGACCGGGGAGCTGTTTTTT. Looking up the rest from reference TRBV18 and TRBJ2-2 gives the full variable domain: NAGVMQNPRHLVRRRGQEARLRCSPMKGHSHVYWYRQLPEEGLKFMVYLQKENIIDESGMPKERFSAEFPKEGPSILRIQQVVRGDSAAYFCASSPEGTGWTGELFFGEGSRLTVL.

The CDR3 DNA reads as TGCAGTGCTAGAGATCCGGGTAGGCGGGGGGGCATGTTCCACGAGCAGTACTTC. Translating it yields CSARDPGRRGGMFHEQYF. J is TRBJ2-7 and V is TRBV20-1; 9 bases align to TRBD2. J gave up 5 bases and V 0 bases, and 17 bases lay outside the gene matches. The germline V gene encodes CDR1 DFQATT and CDR2 SNEGSKA (reference sequence). This CDR3 has 18 residues.

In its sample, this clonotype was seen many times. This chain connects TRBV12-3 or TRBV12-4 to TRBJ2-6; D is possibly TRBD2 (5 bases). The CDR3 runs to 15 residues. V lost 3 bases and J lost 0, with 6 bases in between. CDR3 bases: TGTGCCAGCAGTTTTCGGGGCTCTGGGGCCAACGTCCTGACTTTC. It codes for CASSFRGSGANVLTF.

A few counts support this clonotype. CDR3 protein: CASSEAGTGYNEQFF. The CDR3, as DNA: TGTGCCAGCAGCGAAGCCGGGACAGGGTACAATGAGCAGTTCTTC. The rearrangement uses TRBV5-6 and TRBJ2-1, with 9 bases lining up with TRBD1. Trimming took 4 bases from V and 4 from J; bases not matched to a gene: 6. This CDR3 has 15 amino acids. Per germline, CDR1 SGHDT and CDR2 YYEEEE.

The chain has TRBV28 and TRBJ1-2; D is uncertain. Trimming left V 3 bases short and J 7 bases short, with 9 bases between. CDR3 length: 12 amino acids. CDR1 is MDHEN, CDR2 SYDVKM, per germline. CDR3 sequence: CASSLTVPGYTF. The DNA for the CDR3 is TGTGCCAGCAGTTTGACCGTTCCTGGCTACACCTTC.

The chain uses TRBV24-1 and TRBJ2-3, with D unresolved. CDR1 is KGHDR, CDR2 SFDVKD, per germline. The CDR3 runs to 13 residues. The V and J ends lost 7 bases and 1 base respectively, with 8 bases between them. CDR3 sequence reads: CATSQQGTDTQYF. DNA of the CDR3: TGTGCCACCAGCCAGCAGGGCACAGATACGCAGTATTTT.